Listed below are T cell receptor beta chains from one sample, sequenced in a study of cytomegalovirus exposure and HLA in healthy donors. Profiling relied on immunoSEQ multiplex PCR, and the TCRdb table lists in-frame clones only, not all of them. Here the sample spans approximately 150,000 clones, 80% to 90% being singletons. The material sequenced was PBMCs. Source of these receptors: a man aged 18 to 30 in good health and CMV-seropositive. Both conserved end residues are part of each CDR3. The D gene is left open where the match is weak. Clone size is stated in some rows and not others, as once, few, many or a class when expanded.

v_call	d_call	j_call	clone_size	cdr3_nt	cdr3_aa
TRBV5-6	TRBD1	TRBJ1-1	once	TGTGCCAGCAGCATCCTGACAGGGGTTGGCGACACTGAAGCTTTCTTT	CASSILTGVGDTEAFF
TRBV9	TRBD2	TRBJ2-7	-	TGTGCCAGCAGCGTAGGGAGCGGGACCTCCTACGAGCAGTACTTC	CASSVGSGTSYEQYF
TRBV7-9	-	TRBJ2-1	-	TGTGCCAGCAGCTTTGCCTCCGGTGCGAATGAGCAGTTCTTC	CASSFASGANEQFF
TRBV7-9	-	TRBJ1-4	-	TGTGCCAGCAGCCCAGGGGAAGCTAATGAAAAACTGTTTTTT	CASSPGEANEKLFF
TRBV18	-	TRBJ1-2	-	TGTGCCAGCTCACCAGAGACACTCCTCGGCTACACCTTC	CASSPETLLGYTF
TRBV6-5	-	TRBJ2-1	once	TGTGCCAGCAGTTACATGGCCACAAGCTCCTACAATGAGCAGTTCTTC	CASSYMATSSYNEQFF
TRBV2	TRBD1	TRBJ2-7	once	TGTGCCAGCACTAACGGACAGGGACGGGCCTACGAGCAGTACTTC	CASTNGQGRAYEQYF
TRBV7-6	-	TRBJ2-3	-	TGTGCCAGCAGCTTAGGCCCGGCAGATACGCAGTATTTT	CASSLGPADTQYF
TRBV7-6	-	TRBJ1-2	-	TGTGCCAGCAGCTTAGGGGCAGGGTTTGTTGGCTACACCTTC	CASSLGAGFVGYTF
TRBV6-5	-	TRBJ1-1	once	TGTGCCAGCAGGGAGTTGAACACTGAAGCTTTCTTT	CASRELNTEAFF
TRBV5-1	-	TRBJ1-2	once	TGCGCCAGCAGCTTAACACAGTCCTATGGCTACACCTTC	CASSLTQSYGYTF
TRBV5-6	-	TRBJ2-3	-	TGTGCCAGCAGCCTCGTACGGCGGAGGCTCGCAGATACGCAGTATTTT	CASSLVRRRLADTQYF
TRBV12-5	-	TRBJ2-7	-	TGTGCTAGTGGTATATCGCCGCGTGCGTACCCCTCCTACGAGCAGTACTTC	CASGISPRAYPSYEQYF